This T cell receptor (beta chain) derives from a study of blood T cell repertoires in COVID-19 (dated by TCRdb to the early 2020s). About the full investigation: Samples from collaborators originated in the United States, Italy and Spain and spanned both the acute and convalescent phases of COVID-19. The material from the prospective study consisted of cDNA or gDNA derived from T cells, B-cell-depleted T cells, or PBMCs. Deeply sampled blood TCRbeta repertoires from subjects exposed to, actively infected with, or recovered from COVID-19 were included in the dataset. The repertoires were released in a freely available public database meant as a resource for research on the immune response to SARS-CoV-2. The samples were drawn from two sources: the first 160 participants of the ongoing ImmuneRACE study, and fewer than 1,500 subjects contributed by 6 global collaborators. Nearly every sample came with metadata listing a de-identified subject ID, COVID-19 status, age in years and sex. Where available, HLA class I and class II types were taken from metadata supplied by the sample provider and were not determined by assay-based typing. Broad study findings and their caveats: The amount of clinical and demographic metadata varied by source and participant and was provided uncurated.

V is clipped by 5 bases and J by 3 bases, and the sequence between their germline boundaries is 5 bases long. The germline V gene (reference sequence) provides CDR1 LGHDT and CDR2 YNNKEL. The CDR3, from cysteine to phenylalanine, totals 11 residues. Of all the DNA, just the CDR3 is kept, 33 bases in frame from base 1. This clone has only a few counts. It has no known antigen specificity. Per-nucleotide qualities are absent, and no much larger clonotype sits a single base away. The collaborating institutions used their own protocols to collect whole blood in K2EDTA tubes. For TCRbeta analysis, collaborators shipped samples as frozen whole blood, isolated PBMCs, or DNA extracted from either of those sample types. TCRbeta CDR3 regions were amplified from genomic DNA using the immunoSEQ Assay, a bias-controlled multiplex PCR. The study's own analysis went as follows. The number of nucleated cells in each sample was estimated from the amplification of reference gene primers within the assay. Sequence reads were collapsed and filtered to measure the absolute abundance of every unique TCRbeta CDR3 rearrangement. For each sample, productive Simpson clonality was calculated as the square root of Simpson's diversity index over productive rearrangements. TCRdb stores this immuneACCESS table with in-frame sequences only. Part of the clones is absent; in the studies checked, under half of the shortfall reflects unresolved V genes, and no reason is known for the rest. V and J calls and clone size are given by that table; D and trimming were obtained from the DNA. A total of about 97,000 clones appear in this sample, around nine tenths of them only once. Clones ranked in the top ten supply about 16% of the sample.

Sequences were obtained from peripheral blood. The sequence came from a human donor in a cohort sampled during active COVID-19. The chain is made from TRBV3-1 (or the pseudogene TRBV3-2) and TRBJ2-7; no D segment can be confidently identified. DNA sequence: TGTGCCAGCAGCTATCTCTACGAGCAGTACTTC. Translated, this is CASSYLYEQYF.